These T cell receptor beta chains were read from a single sample in a study of T cells after yellow fever vaccination. TCRdb called the 5' RACE reads again in MiXCR, with one record for every CDR3 protein. The sample includes just under 600,000 distinct CDR3 sequences, about 13% of them seen just once. The input for sequencing was PBMCs, taken on the day of the yellow fever booster vaccination. The receptors derive from a man aged 25-40 years who received the YFV17D yellow fever vaccine. The CDR3 runs from the conserved cysteine through the conserved F or W. The D gene is left open where the match is weak. Where a row states a size, it is once, few, many or the class of an expanded clone; other rows omit it.

D gene,clone size,V gene,J gene,CDR3 DNA,CDR3 protein
.,.,TRBV12-5,TRBJ2-2,TGTGCTAGTGGTTTGAAACCTAGCGCCACCGGGGAGCTGTTTTTT,CASGLKPSATGELFF
.,.,TRBV19,TRBJ1-5,TGTGCCACCAACCTGTCACAGCCCCAGCATTTT,CATNLSQPQHF
.,.,TRBV7-2,TRBJ2-1,TGTGCCAGCAGCTTAGCGACGGGCCACGAGCAGTTCTTC,CASSLATGHEQFF
.,few,TRBV4-3,TRBJ2-3,TGCGCCAGCAGCCAAGTTTGGAGCACAGATACGCAGTATTTT,CASSQVWSTDTQYF
TRBD2,many,TRBV5-1,TRBJ2-1,TGCGCCAGCAGCTTGTCGACTAGCGGAGACCCCCAGTTCTTC,CASSLSTSGDPQFF
TRBD2,few,TRBV20-1,TRBJ2-3,TGCAGTGCTGGACTAGCGGGAGCTCATACGCAGTATTTT,CSAGLAGAHTQYF
.,few,TRBV6-1,TRBJ1-1,TGTGCCAGCAGTGTTCTCGGGACGGACACTGAAGCTTTCTTT,CASSVLGTDTEAFF
TRBD2,.,TRBV5-4,TRBJ2-1,TGTGCCAGCAGCTTGGAAAACGGGAGGGCGAGCGATGAGCAGTTCTTC,CASSLENGRASDEQFF
TRBD2,many,TRBV5-1,TRBJ2-1,TGCGCCAGCAGCTTGGCCGGTGTAGCGGGAATCAATGAGCAGTTCTTC,CASSLAGVAGINEQFF
.,many,TRBV5-1,TRBJ2-7,TGCGCCAGCAGCCAATCAGGGATGTACGAGCAGTACTTC,CASSQSGMYEQYF
TRBD1,.,TRBV10-3,TRBJ2-1,TGTGCCATCAGTACGCCGGGCGAGGGACAGGGACCGTTCTTC,CAISTPGEGQGPFF
TRBD2,few,TRBV4-3,TRBJ2-1,TGCGCCAGCAGCCAAGGACCCATTGCGAGCGGGAGTTTGAATGAGCAGTTCTTC,CASSQGPIASGSLNEQFF
.,.,TRBV5-1,TRBJ2-3,TGCGCCAGCAGCATCGAAGATTTCAGCGGTACGCAGTATTTT,CASSIEDFSGTQYF
.,.,TRBV21-1,TRBJ2-7,TGTGCCAGCTGGTCTGAGTCCTACGAGCAGTACTTC,CASWSESYEQYF
.,.,TRBV7-6,TRBJ2-7,TGTGCCAGCAGCTTAGAAGGGTTCCACGAGCAGTACTTC,CASSLEGFHEQYF
.,few,TRBV18,TRBJ2-1,TGTGCCAGCTCAAAGGCCGGGACCCAGAATGAGCAGTTCTTC,CASSKAGTQNEQFF
TRBD1,few,TRBV12-3/TRBV12-4,TRBJ2-7,TGTGCCAGCAGGCCGGGACAGGGTCTCTACGAGCAGTACTTC,CASRPGQGLYEQYF
.,.,TRBV9,TRBJ1-2,TGTGCCAGCAGTGAAGGCGCCGACACGGAGGGGTATGGCTACACCTTC,CASSEGADTEGYGYTF
.,few,TRBV12-3/TRBV12-4,TRBJ2-5,TGTGCCAGCAGTTTAAGGAGGGTAGAGACCCAGTACTTC,CASSLRRVETQYF
.,.,TRBV5-5,TRBJ2-1,TGTGCCAGCAGCTTGGAAGCCTTGTGGGATGAGCAGTTCTTC,CASSLEALWDEQFF